This T cell receptor (beta chain) came from a study of shared clonotypes between healthy human individuals. As for this clone: The target antigen is unknown.

The CDR3 sequence is 14 residues long. With 5 bases removed from V and 6 bases from J, the gap between germline ends came to 16 bases. Germline CDR1 SEHNR, CDR2 FQNEAQ (reference sequence). Repertoires were generated with immunoSEQ multiplex PCR, while TCRdb's copy carries only in-frame clones and drops some. The table includes approximately 2,000,000 clones, roughly 92% detected once. Regarding the study as a whole: Larger estimated richness was generally seen in naive subsets than in memory subsets.

The chain combines TRBV7-9 with TRBJ1-1; TRBD1 might be the D (6 bases). The sample consisted of naive CD4+ T cells from PBMCs. Subset of the sample: CD45RA+ positively selected. This receptor was identified in a man aged 18 to 30 in good health. Some clones in this sample may be carry-over from other donors' samples. The CDR3 coding sequence is TGTGCCAGCAGCCTCACAGGGACCAACGCTGAAGCTTTCTTT. Translating gives CASSLTGTNAEAFF.